The source of this TCR beta chain is a study of blood T cell repertoires in COVID-19. Study as a whole: Italy, Spain and the United States were the sources of the convalescent and acute COVID-19 samples. The cDNA or gDNA used as material had been derived from T cells, B-cell-depleted T cells, or PBMCs.

Trimming pared 4 bases from V and 4 bases from J, leaving 7 bases between. CDR1 is MNHEY and CDR2 is SMNVEV in the germline V gene (reference sequence). The length of the CDR3 is 13 residues. Per the study methods: For nucleated cells, counts were estimated from reference gene primer amplification. Using immunoSEQ multiplex PCR, the repertoire was profiled, and TCRdb retains in-frame clones only, with some absent. The DNA gave D and trimming, while V, J and clone size come from that table. The data contain 90,000 to 150,000 clones, 85% of them singletons. Input material: peripheral blood. The clonotype was recovered from an elderly man with acute or convalescent COVID-19. V usage is TRBV27 and J usage is TRBJ2-2; D gene unclear. CDR3 amino acids: CASSWSFTGELFF. The CDR3 nucleotides read TGTGCCAGCAGTTGGAGTTTCACCGGGGAGCTGTTTTTT.